This record looks at one TCR beta chain sequence and its context. What it binds is unknown. Germline values: CDR1 KGHSH, CDR2 LQKENI. The CDR3 runs to 14 residues. Trimming took 1 base from V and 6 from J, leaving 13 bases between them. These data originate in a study of cytomegalovirus exposure and HLA in healthy donors. The overall study: Later, an analysis reported that the 110 or so validation repertoires had used the same platform as the approximately 660 first-cohort repertoires. General study points: Rarity characterized most TCR sequences, yet some public TCRs appeared in many donors. Accounts indicate the classifier identified cytomegalovirus status with strong specificity and sensitivity.

The donors were in the roughly 130-subject validation cohort; that cohort was separate from the approximately 700-subject first cohort. Assay: immunoSEQ multiplex PCR; the TCRdb copy retains only in-frame clones and omits some. Of 200,000 or so clones listed, around four fifths are singletons. The TCR originated in a woman between 18 and 29 years old in good health and CMV-seronegative. The material sequenced was PBMCs. The gene calls are TRBV18 and TRBJ2-7; D may be TRBD1 (6 bases). This chain's CDR3 is CASSPRNQGSEQYF. DNA of the CDR3: TGTGCCAGCTCACCACGTAATCAGGGGAGCGAGCAGTACTTC. Variable domain in full (rest from reference TRBV18 and TRBJ2-7): NAGVMQNPRHLVRRRGQEARLRCSPMKGHSHVYWYRQLPEEGLKFMVYLQKENIIDESGMPKERFSAEFPKEGPSILRIQQVVRGDSAAYFCASSPRNQGSEQYFGPGTRLTVT.